This T cell receptor (beta chain) emerged from a study of a mutant IDH1 vaccine in newly diagnosed glioma. In the study overall: It was radiotherapy, temozolomide, or both that patients received previously, with most receiving both.

On this clone: Its target is not known.

Time point meaning: week 5, during vaccination. Each dose delivered 300 ug of mutant IDH1 20-mer peptide subcutaneously with imiquimod. The repertoire was sequenced with immunoSEQ multiplex PCR; TCRdb's copy has only in-frame clones and lacks some. The sample records tens of thousands of clones, approximately 83% being singletons. The J segment lost 0 bases and the V segment lost 4 bases, leaving 8 bases of the junction unmatched. CDR3 size: 17 residues. From germline, CDR1 is SGHAT and CDR2 FQNNGV. The origin of this receptor is a man aged 40-49 years with glioma. The specimen comprised PBMCs, sampled from a glioma patient whose treatment included an IDH1 peptide vaccine. The chain employs TRBV11-2 and TRBJ2-7, with 11 bases matching TRBD2. The CDR3, as DNA: TGTGCCAGCAGCTCCCCCGGGACTAGCGGTAGCTCCTACGAGCAGTACTTC. Protein sequence: CASSSPGTSGSSYEQYF.